These 24 T cell receptor beta chains were all obtained from the same sample, sequenced in a study of blood T cell repertoires in COVID-19. TCRdb's copy holds only in-frame clones and misses some; the assay was immunoSEQ multiplex PCR. The sample records about 300,000 clones, roughly 83% being singletons. Sequences were obtained from peripheral blood. The receptor set was obtained from a human donor with COVID-19, enrolled during active disease. The donor label of this sample is uncertain.

The J gene is TRBJ1-4, the V gene TRBV19; tentatively, D is TRBD1 (6 bases). The V gene lost 5 bases and the J gene lost 0 bases, with 13 bases spanning the gap. The CDR3 consists of 16 residues. The germline CDR1 and CDR2 sequences are LNHDA and SQIVND (reference sequence). The CDR3 DNA reads TGTGCCAGTAGTCCCCGACAGGTTGCAACTAATGAAAAACTGTTTTTT. Encoded protein: CASSPRQVATNEKLFF.

This clone was counted a few times. The genes are TRBV18 and TRBJ2-1; D perhaps matches TRBD2 (5 bases). Germline CDR1 KGHSH, CDR2 LQKENI. Deletions cut 2 bases from V and 10 bases from J, with 12 bases between. The CDR3 is 13 residues long. The CDR3 loop is CASSPTDSPEQFF. Here the CDR3 DNA reads TGTGCCAGCTCACCAACGGACTCACCCGAGCAGTTCTTC. The full variable domain, its missing parts supplied by reference TRBV18 and TRBJ2-1, is NAGVMQNPRHLVRRRGQEARLRCSPMKGHSHVYWYRQLPEEGLKFMVYLQKENIIDESGMPKERFSAEFPKEGPSILRIQQVVRGDSAAYFCASSPTDSPEQFFGPGTRLTVL.

This chain joins TRBV6-5 and TRBJ2-7, with a possible D match to TRBD2 (6 bases). Germline V lookup: CDR1 MNHEY, CDR2 SVGAGI. The CDR3 is made up of 13 amino acids. Trimming took 9 bases from V and 1 from J, leaving 13 bases between them. CDR3 in DNA: TGTGCCAGTAGCCCAGGAGGGTCCTACGAGCAGTACTTC. Translated, it gives CASSPGGSYEQYF.

This chain uses TRBV6-1 with TRBJ2-7; possibly TRBD1 for D (6 bases). Trimming pared 1 base from V and 2 bases from J, leaving 9 bases between. Germline CDR1 MNHNS, CDR2 SASEGT. The CDR3 is 14 residues long. CDR3 DNA sequence: TGTGCCAGCAGTGAAGGTAGGACAGCCTACGAGCAGTACTTC. Amino acid sequence: CASSEGRTAYEQYF.

The chain employs TRBV28 and TRBJ2-3; 12 bases agree with TRBD2. CDR1 is MDHEN and CDR2 is SYDVKM in the germline V gene. V shed 1 base and J 5 bases; nucleotides not matched to a gene: 4. The CDR3 has 16 amino acids. The CDR3 loop is CASSLLLAGGKDTQYF. CDR3 bases: TGTGCCAGCAGTTTATTACTAGCGGGAGGTAAAGATACGCAGTATTTT. Using reference TRBV28 and TRBJ2-3 for the parts outside the CDR3, the full variable domain is DVKVTQSSRYLVKRTGEKVFLECVQDMDHENMFWYRQDPGLGLRLIYFSYDVKMKEKGDIPEGYSVSREKKERFSLILESASTNQTSMYLCASSLLLAGGKDTQYFGPGTRLTVL.

The chain uses TRBV28 and TRBJ2-3, with TRBD1 as a possible D gene (5 bases). Germline V CDR1 and CDR2: MDHEN, SYDVKM. V shed 7 bases and J shed 3 bases, with 17 bases lying between them. The CDR3 is 15 residues long. The CDR3 DNA follows: TGTGCCAGCACCCCCCAGGGAAGTTTGACAGATACGCAGTATTTT. As protein: CASTPQGSLTDTQYF.

This chain connects TRBV2 to TRBJ1-2, with D perhaps matching TRBD1 (6 bases). Germline V gene lookup returns CDR1 SNHLY and CDR2 FYNNEI. This CDR3 spans 14 amino acids. V was pared by 3 bases and J by 4 bases, with 12 bases between. CDR3 nucleotides: TGTGCCAGCAGTGATCAGGCGGGGGCCTATGGCTACACCTTC. Translating gives CASSDQAGAYGYTF.

The V and J genes are TRBV18 and TRBJ2-3, with TRBD2 matching over 9 bases. V shed 4 bases and J 6 bases; nucleotides not matched to a gene: 14. Germline assignment: CDR1 KGHSH and CDR2 LQKENI. This CDR3 contains 17 residues. The CDR3 DNA is TGTGCCAGCTCACTATTAGGGGTAGCGGGAGAAGGCGATACGCAGTATTTT. Translated: CASSLLGVAGEGDTQYF.

This clone was detected only a few times. The rearrangement links TRBV4-3 to TRBJ1-1; 8 bases align to TRBD1. CDR3 length: 14 residues. Germline lookup yields CDR1 LGHNA and CDR2 YSLEER. V gave up 4 bases and J gave up 5 bases; unmatched junction bases: 6. The CDR3 nucleotides are TGCGCCAGCAGCCCAGGACAGGGAGGGACTGAAGCTTTCTTT. Its translation: CASSPGQGGTEAFF.

This chain joins TRBV2 and TRBJ1-2; a weak D match, TRBD1 (5 bases). V lost 4 bases and J 7 bases, leaving 13 bases between the germline ends. The CDR3 has 13 amino acids. Germline-derived CDR1 and CDR2 are SNHLY and FYNNEI. CDR3 coding DNA: TGTGCCAGCAGTGTCACAGGCAGGGTTGGCTACACCTTC. This encodes CASSVTGRVGYTF.

V usage is TRBV30 and J usage is TRBJ2-2; maybe TRBD2 (6 bases). This CDR3 region has 13 residues. Between the trimmed V and J ends, which lost 0 bases and 5 bases, there was a span of 7 bases. Germline-derived CDR1 and CDR2 are GTSNPN and SVGIG (reference sequence). The CDR3 sequence: CAWSVGRTGELFF. CDR3 nucleotides: TGTGCCTGGAGTGTAGGGAGGACCGGGGAGCTGTTTTTT.

The V call is TRBV28, the J call TRBJ2-1; 8 bases map to TRBD2. CDR1 and CDR2 from the germline V gene are MDHEN and SYDVKM. This CDR3 is built from 19 residues. The J segment lost 3 bases and the V segment lost 4 bases, leaving 17 bases of the junction unmatched. In DNA, the CDR3 is TGTGCCAGCAGTTCTACCTCCTTCGCGGTAGCGGGACACTACAATGAGCAGTTCTTC. As protein: CASSSTSFAVAGHYNEQFF.

V is TRBV7-3 and J is TRBJ2-3; 7 nucleotides line up with TRBD2. CDR1 SGHTA and CDR2 FQGTGA come from the germline V gene. J gave up 7 bases and V 2 bases, and 3 bases lay outside the gene matches. The length of the CDR3 is 13 residues. The CDR3 DNA reads as TGTGCCAGCAGCTTACCGCGGGAGAATACGCAGTATTTT. Translated, it gives CASSLPRENTQYF.

The V call is TRBV5-1, the J call TRBJ2-3; TRBD2 matches 8 bases. CDR1 and CDR2 (germline): SGHRS, YFSETQ. The CDR3 covers 16 residues. V was pared by 4 bases and J by 0 bases, with 7 bases of the junction left unmatched. CDR3 bases: TGCGCCAGCAGCCCCGGGGGGGCACCTAGCACAGATACGCAGTATTTT. Amino acid sequence: CASSPGGAPSTDTQYF. Full variable domain (rest looked up from reference TRBV5-1 and TRBJ2-3): KAGVTQTPRYLIKTRGQQVTLSCSPISGHRSVSWYQQTPGQGLQFLFEYFSETQRNKGNFPGRFSGRQFSNSRSEMNVSTLELGDSALYLCASSPGGAPSTDTQYFGPGTRLTVL.

The rearrangement joins TRBV24-1 to TRBJ2-3, with 10 bases identical to TRBD2. CDR3 length: 16 amino acids. The trim removed 7 bases at V and 4 bases at J, leaving 10 bases unmatched. CDR1 KGHDR and CDR2 SFDVKD come from the germline V gene. CDR3: CATSRTSGGGADTQYF. DNA of the CDR3: TGTGCCACCAGCCGGACTAGCGGAGGGGGGGCAGATACGCAGTATTTT.

In this sample, this clone turned up a few times. The chain joins TRBV7-2 to TRBJ2-7, with D possibly being TRBD2 (7 bases). V was pared by 5 bases and J by 4 bases, with 21 bases between. The CDR3 is made up of 16 amino acids. CDR1 and CDR2 from the germline V gene are SGHTA and FQGNSA. Here the CDR3 reads CASSTQGGTIAYEQYF. In DNA, the CDR3 is TGTGCCAGCAGCACCCAAGGGGGGACTATAGCTTACGAGCAGTACTTC.

The genes are TRBV7-3 and TRBJ2-3; 16 bases fit TRBD2. Per the germline V gene, CDR1 is SGHTA and CDR2 is FQGTGA. Trimming took 6 bases from V and 3 from J; bases not matched to a gene: 6. The CDR3 is made up of 17 amino acids. The CDR3 nucleotides are TGTGCCAGCAGTTCCGGGACTAGCGGGAGGGGGACAGATACGCAGTATTTT. Protein product: CASSSGTSGRGTDTQYF. The full variable domain, in which reference TRBV7-3 and TRBJ2-3 provide the parts outside the CDR3, is GAGVSQTPSNKVTEKGKYVELRCDPISGHTALYWYRQSLGQGPEFLIYFQGTGAADDSGLPNDRFFAVRPEGSVSTLKIQRTERGDSAVYLCASSSGTSGRGTDTQYFGPGTRLTVL.

The CDR3 sequence is CASSELRTNTGELFF. The DNA of the CDR3 is TGTGCCAGCAGTGAATTGCGGACTAACACCGGGGAGCTGTTTTTT. V and J are TRBV25-1 and TRBJ2-2, with a possible D match to TRBD2 (5 bases). The CDR3 is 15 residues long. Germline CDR1 MGHDK, CDR2 SYGVNS. V was trimmed by 1 base and J by 2 bases, leaving 8 bases between them. Filled out from reference TRBV25-1 and TRBJ2-2, the complete variable domain reads EADIYQTPRYLVIGTGKKITLECSQTMGHDKMYWYQQDPGMELHLIHYSYGVNSTEKGDLSSESTVSRIRTEHFPLTLESARPSHTSQYLCASSELRTNTGELFFGEGSRLTVL.

This chain joins TRBV7-2 and TRBJ1-4; D call uncertain. Per germline, CDR1 SGHTA and CDR2 FQGNSA. V was shortened by 1 base and J by 3 bases, with 21 bases between the two germline ends. The CDR3 runs 19 residues. In DNA, the CDR3 is TGTGCCAGCAGCTTAGGTCTCCGGGCCTTTGGGAGAGCTAATGAAAAACTGTTTTTT. Encoded protein: CASSLGLRAFGRANEKLFF.

This chain connects TRBV3-1 (or the pseudogene TRBV3-2) to TRBJ2-5; tentative D call: TRBD2 (6 bases). CDR1 and CDR2 (germline): LGHDT, YNNKEL (reference sequence). The V end lost 1 base, the J end lost 6 bases, and 12 bases lay between the germline ends. This CDR3 comprises 14 residues. The CDR3, as DNA: TGTGCCAGCAGCCAAGCGGTAGGAGGGAAGACCCAGTACTTC. Translating gives CASSQAVGGKTQYF.

Points on this clone: The sample holds other DNA sequences that translate to the same CDR3. This chain connects TRBV28 to TRBJ2-7; TRBD2 might be the D (6 bases). V was trimmed by 6 bases and J by 3 bases, leaving 9 bases between them. The CDR3 length is 12 residues. Per the germline V gene, CDR1 is MDHEN and CDR2 is SYDVKM. DNA of the CDR3: TGTGCCAGCAGGCCCGGGGGCTACGAGCAGTACTTC. Translated: CASRPGGYEQYF.

This clone was counted only a few times. The rearrangement uses TRBV5-1 and TRBJ2-7, with 8 bases identical to TRBD2. The V segment lost 4 bases and the J segment 5 bases; nucleotides outside the gene matches: 8. Germline CDR1 and CDR2: SGHRS and YFSETQ. The CDR3 is made up of 14 amino acids. The DNA for the CDR3 is TGCGCCAGCAGCCAGCCAGCGGGAGCCCACGAGCAGTACTTC. Protein product: CASSQPAGAHEQYF.

This CDR3 reads CASRVGTEAFF. CDR3 DNA: TGTGCCAGTAGGGTCGGGACTGAAGCTTTCTTT. The chain has TRBV19 and TRBJ1-1; D is undetermined. The germline V gene encodes CDR1 LNHDA and CDR2 SQIVND (reference sequence). The V end lost 6 bases, the J end lost 5 bases, and 7 bases lay between the germline ends. The CDR3 is 11 amino acids.

The chain couples TRBV19 to TRBJ1-2; D gene ambiguous. Germline V gene sequence: CDR1 LNHDA, CDR2 SQIVND (reference sequence). CDR3 length equals 16 residues. Deletions cut 7 bases from V and 4 bases from J, with 22 bases between. As DNA, the CDR3 is TGTGCCAGTAAGACCCCCAACGAATGGTCGGGCTATGGCTACACCTTC. Its translation: CASKTPNEWSGYGYTF.